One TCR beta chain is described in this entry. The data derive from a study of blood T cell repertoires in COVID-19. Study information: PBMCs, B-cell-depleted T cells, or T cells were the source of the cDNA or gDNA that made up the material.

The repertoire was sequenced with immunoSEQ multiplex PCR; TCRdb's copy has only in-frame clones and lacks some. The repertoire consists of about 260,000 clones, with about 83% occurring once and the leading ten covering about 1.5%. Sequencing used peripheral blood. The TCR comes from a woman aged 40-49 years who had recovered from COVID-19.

CDR3 in amino acids: CASSLWRGPGGNTIYF. The CDR3 nucleotides are TGTGCCAGCAGCTTATGGAGGGGCCCTGGAGGAAACACCATATATTTT. The rearrangement joins TRBV7-9 to TRBJ1-3, with D possibly being TRBD1 (5 bases). The V gene lost 2 bases and the J gene lost 4 bases, with 15 bases spanning the gap. Germline V gives CDR1 SEHNR, CDR2 FQNEAQ (reference sequence). The CDR3 is 16 amino acids.